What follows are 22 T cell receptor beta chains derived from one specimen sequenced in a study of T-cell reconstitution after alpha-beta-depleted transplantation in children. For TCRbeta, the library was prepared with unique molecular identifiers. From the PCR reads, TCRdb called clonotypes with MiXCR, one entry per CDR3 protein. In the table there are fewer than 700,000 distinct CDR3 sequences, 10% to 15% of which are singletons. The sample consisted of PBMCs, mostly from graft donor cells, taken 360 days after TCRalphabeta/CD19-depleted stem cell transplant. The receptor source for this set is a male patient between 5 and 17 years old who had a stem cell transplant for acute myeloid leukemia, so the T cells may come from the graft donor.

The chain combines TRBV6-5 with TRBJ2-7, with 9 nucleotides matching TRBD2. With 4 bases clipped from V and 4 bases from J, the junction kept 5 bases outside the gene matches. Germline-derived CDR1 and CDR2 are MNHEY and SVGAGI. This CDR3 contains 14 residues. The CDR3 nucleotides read TGTGCCAGCAGTTGGTCTAGCGGGACATACGAGCAGTACTTC. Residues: CASSWSSGTYEQYF.

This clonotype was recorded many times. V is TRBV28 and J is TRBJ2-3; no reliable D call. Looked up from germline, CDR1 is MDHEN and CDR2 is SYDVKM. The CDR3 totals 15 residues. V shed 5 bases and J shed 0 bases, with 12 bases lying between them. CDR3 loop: CASSPTRVSTDTQYF. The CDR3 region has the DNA TGTGCCAGCAGTCCTACGCGTGTTAGCACAGATACGCAGTATTTT.

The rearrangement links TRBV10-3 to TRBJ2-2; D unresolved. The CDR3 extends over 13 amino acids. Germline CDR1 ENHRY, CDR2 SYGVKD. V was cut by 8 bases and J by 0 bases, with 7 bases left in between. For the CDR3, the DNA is TGTGCCATCGCATGGTCGAACACCGGGGAGCTGTTTTTT. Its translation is CAIAWSNTGELFF.

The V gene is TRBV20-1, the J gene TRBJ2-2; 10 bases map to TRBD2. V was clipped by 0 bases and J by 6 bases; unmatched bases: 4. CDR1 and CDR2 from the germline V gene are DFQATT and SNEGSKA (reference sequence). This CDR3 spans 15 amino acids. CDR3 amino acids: CSARDAGTSAGELFF. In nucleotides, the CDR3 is TGCAGTGCTAGAGACGCCGGGACTAGCGCCGGGGAGCTGTTTTTT.

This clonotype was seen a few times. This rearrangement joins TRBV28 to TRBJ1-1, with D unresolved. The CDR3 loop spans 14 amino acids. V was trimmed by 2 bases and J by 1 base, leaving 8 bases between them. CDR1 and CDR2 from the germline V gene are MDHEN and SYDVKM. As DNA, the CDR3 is TGTGCCAGCAGTTTAGTGCAGAAGAACACTGAAGCTTTCTTT. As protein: CASSLVQKNTEAFF.

CDR3 amino acids: CATRGDRRDQPQHF. The CDR3 DNA reads TGTGCCACCAGGGGGGACCGGAGAGATCAGCCCCAGCATTTT. The chain joins TRBV2 to TRBJ1-5; 7 bases agree with TRBD1. Trimming at V came to 10 bases and at J to 5 bases, leaving 11 bases not matched to a gene. Germline V gene data show CDR1 as SNHLY and CDR2 as FYNNEI. This CDR3 comprises 14 residues.

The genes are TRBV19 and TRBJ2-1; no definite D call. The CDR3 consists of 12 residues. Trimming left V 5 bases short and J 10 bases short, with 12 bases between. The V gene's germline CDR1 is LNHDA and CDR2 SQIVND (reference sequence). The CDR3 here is CASSVQFREQFF. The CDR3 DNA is TGTGCCAGTAGTGTACAATTTAGGGAGCAGTTCTTC.

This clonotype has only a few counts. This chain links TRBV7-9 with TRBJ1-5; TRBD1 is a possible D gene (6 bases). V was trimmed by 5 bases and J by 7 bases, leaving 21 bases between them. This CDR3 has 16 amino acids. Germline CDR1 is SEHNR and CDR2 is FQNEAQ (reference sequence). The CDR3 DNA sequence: TGTGCCAGCAGCCAATCAGGGGAAGGAGGCAGGCAGCCCCAGCATTTT. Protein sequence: CASSQSGEGGRQPQHF.

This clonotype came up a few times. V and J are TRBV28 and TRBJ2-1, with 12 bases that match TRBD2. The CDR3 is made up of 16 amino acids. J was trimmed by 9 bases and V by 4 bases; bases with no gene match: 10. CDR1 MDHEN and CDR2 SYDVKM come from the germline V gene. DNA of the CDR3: TGTGCCAGCAGTTCGCCCCGGGCTAGCGGGAGGGGTGAGCAGTTCTTC. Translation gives CASSSPRASGRGEQFF.

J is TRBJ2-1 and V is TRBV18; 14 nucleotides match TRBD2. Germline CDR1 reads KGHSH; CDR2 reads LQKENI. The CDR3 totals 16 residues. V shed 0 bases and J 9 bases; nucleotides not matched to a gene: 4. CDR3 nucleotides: TGTGCCAGCTCACCACCGGGGACTAGCGGGAGAGGTGAGCAGTTCTTC. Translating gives CASSPPGTSGRGEQFF.

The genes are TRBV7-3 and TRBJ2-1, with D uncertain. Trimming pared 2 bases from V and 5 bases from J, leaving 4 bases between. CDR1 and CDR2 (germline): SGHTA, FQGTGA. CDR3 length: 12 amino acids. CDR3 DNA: TGTGCCAGCAGCTTATCGAACAATGAGCAGTTCTTC. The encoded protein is CASSLSNNEQFF.

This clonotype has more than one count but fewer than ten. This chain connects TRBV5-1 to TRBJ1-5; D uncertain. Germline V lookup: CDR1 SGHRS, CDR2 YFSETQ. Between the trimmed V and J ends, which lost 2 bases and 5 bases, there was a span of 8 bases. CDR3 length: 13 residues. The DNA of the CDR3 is TGCGCCAGCAGCTTTTTTGGGGATCAGCCCCAGCATTTT. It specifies CASSFFGDQPQHF.

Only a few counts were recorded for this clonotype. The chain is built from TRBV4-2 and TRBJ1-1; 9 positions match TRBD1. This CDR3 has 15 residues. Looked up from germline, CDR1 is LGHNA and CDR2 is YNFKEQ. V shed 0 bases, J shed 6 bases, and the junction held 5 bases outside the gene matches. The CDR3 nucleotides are TGTGCCAGCAGCCAAGAGACAGGGGGGGTCGCTGAAGCTTTCTTT. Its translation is CASSQETGGVAEAFF.

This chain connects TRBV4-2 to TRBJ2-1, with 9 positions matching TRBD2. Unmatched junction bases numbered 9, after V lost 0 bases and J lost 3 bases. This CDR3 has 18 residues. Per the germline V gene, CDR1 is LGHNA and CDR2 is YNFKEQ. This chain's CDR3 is CASSQDSQLAGLYNEQFF. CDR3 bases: TGTGCCAGCAGCCAAGACTCTCAACTAGCGGGCCTCTACAATGAGCAGTTCTTC.

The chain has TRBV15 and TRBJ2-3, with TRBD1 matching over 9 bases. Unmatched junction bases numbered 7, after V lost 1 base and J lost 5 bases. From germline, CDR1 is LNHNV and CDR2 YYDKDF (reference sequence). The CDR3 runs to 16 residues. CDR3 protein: CATSRVYRGRGDTQYF. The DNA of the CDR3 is TGTGCCACCAGCAGAGTGTACAGGGGGCGTGGAGATACGCAGTATTTT. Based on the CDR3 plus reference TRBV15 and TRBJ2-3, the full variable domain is DAMVIQNPRYQVTQFGKPVTLSCSQTLNHNVMYWYQQKSSQAPKLLFHYYDKDFNNEADTPDNFQSRRPNTSFCFLDIRSPGLGDTAMYLCATSRVYRGRGDTQYFGPGTRLTVL.

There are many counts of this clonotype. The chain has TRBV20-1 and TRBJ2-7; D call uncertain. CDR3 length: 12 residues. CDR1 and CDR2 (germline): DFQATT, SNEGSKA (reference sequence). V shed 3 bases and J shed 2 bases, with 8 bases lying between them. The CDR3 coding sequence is TGCAGTGCTAGCTGGGTCCCCTACGAGCAGTACTTC. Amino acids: CSASWVPYEQYF.

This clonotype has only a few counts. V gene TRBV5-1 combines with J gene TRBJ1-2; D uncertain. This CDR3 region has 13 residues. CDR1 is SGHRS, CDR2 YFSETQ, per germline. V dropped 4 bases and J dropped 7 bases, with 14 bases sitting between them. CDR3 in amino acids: CASSRDPTSGYTF. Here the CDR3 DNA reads TGCGCCAGCAGCCGCGACCCTACCAGTGGCTACACCTTC.

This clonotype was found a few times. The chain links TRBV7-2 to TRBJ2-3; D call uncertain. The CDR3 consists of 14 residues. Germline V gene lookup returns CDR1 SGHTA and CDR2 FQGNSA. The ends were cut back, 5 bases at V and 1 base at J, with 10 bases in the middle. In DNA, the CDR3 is TGTGCCAGCAGCCATGGCCTAGGCACAGATACGCAGTATTTT. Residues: CASSHGLGTDTQYF.

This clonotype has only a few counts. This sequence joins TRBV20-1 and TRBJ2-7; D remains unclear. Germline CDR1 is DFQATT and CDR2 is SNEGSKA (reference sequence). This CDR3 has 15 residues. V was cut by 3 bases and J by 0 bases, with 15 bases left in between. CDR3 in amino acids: CSASLSWISSYEQYF. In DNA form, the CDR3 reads TGCAGTGCTAGCCTCAGTTGGATTAGCTCCTACGAGCAGTACTTC.

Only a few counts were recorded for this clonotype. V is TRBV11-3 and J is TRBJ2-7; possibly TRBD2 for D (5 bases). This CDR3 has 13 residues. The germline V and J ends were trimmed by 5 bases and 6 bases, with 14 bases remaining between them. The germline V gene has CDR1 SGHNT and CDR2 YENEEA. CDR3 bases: TGTGCCAGCAGCCCCGGCGGGCGACTCGAGCAGTACTTC. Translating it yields CASSPGGRLEQYF.

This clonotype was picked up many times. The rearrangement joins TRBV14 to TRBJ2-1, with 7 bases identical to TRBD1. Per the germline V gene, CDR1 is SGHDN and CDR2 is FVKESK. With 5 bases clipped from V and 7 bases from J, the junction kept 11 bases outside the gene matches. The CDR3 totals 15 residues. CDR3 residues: CASSSRQGIFNEQFF. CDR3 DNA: TGTGCCAGCAGCTCAAGACAGGGTATCTTTAATGAGCAGTTCTTC.

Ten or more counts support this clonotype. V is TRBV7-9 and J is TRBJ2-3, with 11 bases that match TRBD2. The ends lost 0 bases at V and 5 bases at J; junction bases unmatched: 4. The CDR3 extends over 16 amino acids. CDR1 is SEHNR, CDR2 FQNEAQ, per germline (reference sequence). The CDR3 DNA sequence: TGTGCCAGCAGCTTAGCCGGGACTAGCGGACTAGATACGCAGTATTTT. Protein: CASSLAGTSGLDTQYF. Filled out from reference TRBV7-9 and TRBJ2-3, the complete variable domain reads DTGVSQNPRHKITKRGQNVTFRCDPISEHNRLYWYRQTLGQGPEFLTYFQNEAQLEKSRLLSDRFSAERPKGSFSTLEIQRTEQGDSAMYLCASSLAGTSGLDTQYFGPGTRLTVL.